This entry concerns a single T cell receptor (beta chain). This entry comes from a study of shared clonotypes between healthy human individuals. Sequencing used immunoSEQ multiplex PCR; TCRdb keeps in-frame clones, though not all of them. Here the sample spans some 2,400,000 clones, around 95% being singletons. This receptor was identified in a man in his late teens or twenties in good health. The sample taken for sequencing was naive CD4+ T cells sorted from blood. The subset was: CD45RA+ positively selected.

The CDR3 nucleotides read TGCGCCAGCGGCCCGGAAGTTAATTCACCCCTCCACTTT. Amino acids: CASGPEVNSPLHF. The chain carries TRBV5-1 and TRBJ1-6; D is unresolved. Germline CDR1 SGHRS, CDR2 YFSETQ. The CDR3 has 13 amino acids. V gave up 7 bases and J gave up 6 bases, with 11 bases separating them.